Listed here are 20 T cell receptor beta chains from one sample, sequenced in a study of blood T cell repertoires in COVID-19. The data were produced by immunoSEQ multiplex PCR, yet TCRdb's version contains in-frame clones alone and is incomplete. In the table there are about 85,000 clones, about 80% of which are singletons. Specimen: peripheral blood. The source of these receptors is a human donor in a cohort sampled during active COVID-19.

CDR3: CASSATGTSGGAQDTQYF. CDR3 DNA: TGTGCCAGCAGCGCAACCGGGACTAGCGGGGGGGCACAAGATACGCAGTATTTT. This sequence joins TRBV9 and TRBJ2-3; 16 positions match TRBD2. CDR1 and CDR2 from the germline V gene are SGDLS and YYNGEE. This CDR3 spans 18 amino acids. The V and J ends lost 3 bases and 5 bases, in that order; junction bases with no gene match: 9. Based on the CDR3 plus reference TRBV9 and TRBJ2-3, the full variable domain is DSGVTQTPKHLITATGQRVTLRCSPRSGDLSVYWYQQSLDQGLQFLIQYYNGEERAKGNILERFSAQQFPDLHSELNLSSLELGDSALYFCASSATGTSGGAQDTQYFGPGTRLTVL.

The chain has TRBV6-2 or TRBV6-3 and TRBJ1-1; D is unclear. CDR3 length: 14 amino acids. With 9 bases removed from V and 1 base from J, the gap between germline ends came to 15 bases. Looked up from germline, CDR1 is MNHEY and CDR2 is SVGEGT. Here the CDR3 reads CASTPVGKNTEAFF. The CDR3 DNA reads as TGTGCCAGTACCCCTGTCGGTAAGAACACTGAAGCTTTCTTT.

This chain uses TRBV9 with TRBJ2-1, with a tentative D call TRBD2 (6 bases). Germline V CDR1 and CDR2: SGDLS, YYNGEE. The germline V and J ends were trimmed by 4 bases and 5 bases, with 13 bases remaining between them. CDR3 length: 14 amino acids. The CDR3 DNA reads TGTGCCAGCAGCCGCACGGGGGTTCACAATGAGCAGTTCTTC. It is translated as CASSRTGVHNEQFF.

The genes are TRBV28 and TRBJ2-1; TRBD2 matches at 12 bases. This CDR3 spans 17 amino acids. V was clipped by 10 bases and J by 4 bases; unmatched bases: 14. Germline V CDR1 and CDR2: MDHEN, SYDVKM. CDR3 coding DNA: TGTGCCACCTGGGGCCTAGCGGGGGGGCCTGATTACAATGAGCAGTTCTTC. Encoded protein: CATWGLAGGPDYNEQFF.

The rearrangement joins TRBV5-6 to TRBJ2-5, with no clear D. V lost 1 base, J lost 3 bases, and 7 bases lay in between. CDR1 is SGHDT and CDR2 is YYEEEE in the germline V gene. This CDR3 has 13 residues. CDR3 nucleotides: TGTGCCAGCAGCTTGCACAACGAAGAGACCCAGTACTTC. This sequence encodes CASSLHNEETQYF.

This chain links TRBV6-5 with TRBJ1-3, with D uncertain. Germline loops: CDR1 MNHEY, CDR2 SVGAGI. Trimming took 6 bases from V and 0 from J, leaving 9 bases between them. The CDR3 has 14 amino acids. The CDR3 sequence is CASRRRDSGNTIYF. CDR3 DNA sequence: TGTGCCAGCAGGCGACGGGACTCTGGAAACACCATATATTTT.

This clone was observed a few times. The rearrangement links TRBV6-1 to TRBJ1-5; 8 nucleotides match TRBD1. V lost 2 bases and J lost 9; bases outside the gene matches: 6. The length of the CDR3 is 14 residues. The germline gives CDR1 MNHNS, CDR2 SASEGT. CDR3 DNA sequence: TGTGCCAGCAGTGAAAACAGGGGGGGACGGCCCCAGCATTTT. As protein: CASSENRGGRPQHF.

V gene TRBV7-8 combines with J gene TRBJ2-3; D unresolved. The germline V gene encodes CDR1 SGHVS and CDR2 FQNEAQ. CDR3 length equals 14 residues. The ends were cut back, 2 bases at V and 4 bases at J, with 10 bases in the middle. CDR3 amino acids: CASSLPRLADTQYF. The CDR3, as DNA: TGTGCCAGCAGCTTACCCCGGTTGGCAGATACGCAGTATTTT.

A single count supports this clone. V gene TRBV2 combines with J gene TRBJ2-1; a possible D gene is TRBD2 (6 bases). The CDR3 runs 14 residues. Trimming shortened V by 6 bases and J by 6 bases, and 15 bases separated the two germline ends. Germline CDR1 and CDR2: SNHLY and FYNNEI. The CDR3 spells CASSQTGLLNEQFF. The CDR3 bases are TGTGCCAGCAGCCAGACGGGACTTCTCAATGAGCAGTTCTTC.

The V and J genes are TRBV9 and TRBJ1-4; the match to TRBD1 covers 8 bases. V trimming: 4 bases; J trimming: 7 bases; junction bases outside the gene matches: 9. CDR1 is SGDLS and CDR2 is YYNGEE in the germline V gene. The CDR3 runs 15 residues. CDR3 in amino acids: CASSPRQGIGEKLFF. DNA for the CDR3: TGTGCCAGCAGCCCCCGACAGGGGATCGGTGAAAAACTGTTTTTT.

This clone occurred once. The chain carries TRBV6-1 and TRBJ1-1, with 8 positions matching TRBD1. V lost 3 bases and J lost 6; bases outside the gene matches: 3. Germline V gene data show CDR1 as MNHNS and CDR2 as SASEGT. The CDR3 loop spans 13 amino acids. This chain's CDR3 is CASSDRGLAEAFF. DNA of the CDR3: TGTGCCAGCAGTGACAGGGGGCTGGCTGAAGCTTTCTTT.

This clone was observed a single time. The V gene is TRBV12-5, the J gene TRBJ2-1; 9 bases map to TRBD1. This CDR3 is built from 14 residues. Germline CDR1 LGHNT, CDR2 FRNRAP. V lost 6 bases to trimming and J lost 8 bases; unmatched junction nucleotides: 8. The CDR3 DNA reads as TGTGCTAGTGGACCTACAGGGGGCATCTATGAGCAGTTCTTC. It encodes CASGPTGGIYEQFF.

The chain recombines TRBV27 with TRBJ2-5, with 7 bases lining up with TRBD1. This CDR3 has 16 amino acids. Germline V gives CDR1 MNHEY, CDR2 SMNVEV (reference sequence). The V segment lost 3 bases and the J segment 2 bases; nucleotides outside the gene matches: 9. The chain's CDR3 is CASSFIRKGAQETQYF. The DNA of the CDR3 is TGTGCCAGCAGTTTCATACGGAAGGGGGCGCAAGAGACCCAGTACTTC.

The J gene is TRBJ2-3, the V gene TRBV9, with 8 bases aligning to TRBD2. The CDR3 has 16 residues. In germline, CDR1 is SGDLS, CDR2 YYNGEE. With V trimmed by 4 bases and J by 4 bases, 11 bases remained unmatched. CDR3: CASSLSSGVPSDTQYF. CDR3 nucleotides: TGTGCCAGCAGCCTCAGTAGCGGGGTTCCATCAGATACGCAGTATTTT.

The chain carries TRBV7-9 and TRBJ1-4, with a tentative D call TRBD1 (6 bases). V was cut by 3 bases and J by 7 bases, with 15 bases left in between. CDR3 size: 15 residues. CDR1 and CDR2 (germline): SEHNR, FQNEAQ (reference sequence). This CDR3 reads CASSLMTGAPEKLFF. In nucleotides, the CDR3 is TGTGCCAGCAGCTTGATGACAGGAGCCCCTGAAAAACTGTTTTTT.

This chain connects TRBV19 to TRBJ2-7; 7 positions agree with TRBD1. The V gene's germline CDR1 is LNHDA and CDR2 SQIVND (reference sequence). The J segment lost 5 bases and the V segment lost 4 bases, leaving 8 bases of the junction unmatched. CDR3 size: 14 residues. CDR3 residues: CASSNRGRGDEQYF. The CDR3 region has the DNA TGTGCCAGTAGTAATAGGGGGCGAGGGGACGAGCAGTACTTC. The full variable domain, completed using reference TRBV19 and TRBJ2-7, is DGGITQSPKYLFRKEGQNVTLSCEQNLNHDAMYWYRQDPGQGLRLIYYSQIVNDFQKGDIAEGYSVSREKKESFPLTVTSAQKNPTAFYLCASSNRGRGDEQYFGPGTRLTVT.

The rearrangement joins TRBV9 to TRBJ2-3, with 8 bases matching TRBD1. The V segment lost 4 bases and the J segment 6 bases; nucleotides outside the gene matches: 7. The CDR3 length is 14 residues. CDR1 and CDR2 from the germline V gene are SGDLS and YYNGEE. CDR3 bases: TGTGCCAGCAGCCCTAGGACAGGGCTGGATACGCAGTATTTT. It is translated as CASSPRTGLDTQYF.

The chain has TRBV29-1 and TRBJ2-3; D is possibly TRBD2 (6 bases). The CDR3 has 16 residues. Germline lookup yields CDR1 SQVTM and CDR2 ANQGSEA. With 5 bases removed from V and 4 bases from J, the gap between germline ends came to 22 bases. In DNA form, the CDR3 reads TGCAGCGTTACGCGGCGGGATAGGACGGCTTCAGATACGCAGTATTTT. The encoded protein is CSVTRRDRTASDTQYF.

This clone was seen only once. The chain combines TRBV28 with TRBJ1-4; 10 bases fit TRBD1. Germline values: CDR1 MDHEN, CDR2 SYDVKM. The ends lost 5 bases at V and 3 bases at J; junction bases unmatched: 6. The CDR3 runs 16 residues. The CDR3 DNA reads as TGTGCCAGCAGTCGACAGGGGGCGTTGGCTAATGAAAAACTGTTTTTT. Translated: CASSRQGALANEKLFF.

V usage is TRBV5-1 and J usage is TRBJ2-2; D unclear. CDR1 and CDR2 from the germline V gene are SGHRS and YFSETQ. V was cut by 3 bases and J by 0 bases, with 9 bases left in between. CDR3 length equals 15 residues. The CDR3 sequence is CASSSFITNTGELFF. In nucleotides, the CDR3 is TGCGCCAGCAGCTCCTTTATAACGAACACCGGGGAGCTGTTTTTT.